This T cell receptor beta chain is from a study of T cell responses to AZD1222 COVID-19 vaccine. Study findings and constraints: It was only after the peak T cell response that any repertoires were sampled. A mostly white British donor set with more females was recruited, and clonal diversity was possibly underestimated.

Between the trimmed V and J ends, which lost 3 bases and 3 bases, there was a span of 8 bases. The CDR3 consists of 13 residues. Germline V gene lookup returns CDR1 ENHRY and CDR2 SYGVKD. To note about this clone: What it binds is unknown.

TCRdb's table, derived via immunoSEQ multiplex PCR, lists solely in-frame clones and lacks some. Here the sample spans about 70,000 clones, 85% being singletons. The rearrangement joins TRBV10-3 to TRBJ1-1; no definite D call. This specimen was peripheral blood, taken on day 0 of AZD1222 vaccination. This clonotype originated in an adult in good health. The CDR3 region is CAISDGSHTEAFF. DNA of the CDR3: TGTGCCATCAGTGACGGGTCCCACACTGAAGCTTTCTTT.